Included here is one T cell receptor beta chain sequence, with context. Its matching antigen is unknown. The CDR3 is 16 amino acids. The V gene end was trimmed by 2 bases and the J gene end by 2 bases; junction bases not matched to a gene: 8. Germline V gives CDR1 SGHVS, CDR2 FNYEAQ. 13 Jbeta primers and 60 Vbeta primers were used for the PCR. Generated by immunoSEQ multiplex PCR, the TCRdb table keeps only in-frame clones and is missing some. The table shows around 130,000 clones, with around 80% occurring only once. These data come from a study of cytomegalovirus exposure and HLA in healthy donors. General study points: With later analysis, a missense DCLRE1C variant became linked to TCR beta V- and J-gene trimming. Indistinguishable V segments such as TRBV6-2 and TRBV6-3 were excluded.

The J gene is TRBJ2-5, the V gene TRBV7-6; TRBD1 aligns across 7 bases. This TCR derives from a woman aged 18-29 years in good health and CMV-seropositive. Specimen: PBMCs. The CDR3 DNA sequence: TGTGCCAGCAGCTTAAGGTGGGGACAGCTTCAAGAGACCCAGTACTTC. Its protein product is CASSLRWGQLQETQYF.